The 23 T cell receptor beta chains reported below all come from one sample, sequenced in a study of OX40 agonist ivuxolimab in advanced cancers. Sequencing was performed with immunoSEQ multiplex PCR; in TCRdb, only in-frame clones are kept and a portion is missing. The sample contains under 65,000 clones, around 84% of which appear only once. This specimen consisted of CD4+ or CD8+ T cells sorted from blood, obtained in a trial of the OX40 agonist ivuxolimab. These receptors were taken from an adult with an advanced solid tumor such as melanoma, head and neck, liver or kidney cancer.

The CDR3 sequence is CASSHRGTDTQYF. The CDR3 nucleotides read TGTGCCAGCAGCCACCGGGGAACAGATACGCAGTATTTT. This chain connects TRBV11-2 to TRBJ2-3, with D tentatively TRBD2 (5 bases). CDR1 and CDR2 from the germline V gene are SGHAT and FQNNGV. V was pared by 5 bases and J by 3 bases, with 9 bases between. The CDR3 covers 13 residues. Variable domain in full (rest from reference TRBV11-2 and TRBJ2-3): EAGVAQSPRYKIIEKRQSVAFWCNPISGHATLYWYQQILGQGPKLLIQFQNNGVVDDSQLPKDRFSAERLKGVDSTLKIQPAKLEDSAVYLCASSHRGTDTQYFGPGTRLTVL.

The V gene is TRBV10-1, the J gene TRBJ1-3; D not certain. CDR1 is WNHNN, CDR2 SYGVQD, per germline (reference sequence). CDR3 size: 16 residues. Trimming pared 3 bases from V and 3 bases from J, leaving 15 bases between. The CDR3 DNA follows: TGCGCCAGCAGTGAAGGAAGCGGGAGCGGTGGAAACACCATATATTTT. Translated: CASSEGSGSGGNTIYF.

J is TRBJ2-2 and V is TRBV2, with D tentatively TRBD1 (8 bases). This CDR3 spans 16 amino acids. Germline V gives CDR1 SNHLY, CDR2 FYNNEI. V was trimmed by 7 bases and J by 5 bases, leaving 20 bases between them. CDR3 bases: TGTGCCAGCATTCCGGGAGGACAGGGTTGGACCGGGGAGCTGTTTTTT. Translating it yields CASIPGGQGWTGELFF. The variable domain in full, with the rest retrieved from reference TRBV2 and TRBJ2-2, is EPEVTQTPSHQVTQMGQEVILRCVPISNHLYFYWYRQILGQKVEFLVSFYNNEISEKSEIFDDQFSVERPDGSNFTLKIRSTKLEDSAMYFCASIPGGQGWTGELFFGEGSRLTVL.

The V call is TRBV5-4, the J call TRBJ2-4; unclear D gene. The ends were cut back, 2 bases at V and 4 bases at J, with 16 bases in the middle. This CDR3 region has 16 residues. Germline-derived CDR1 and CDR2 are SGHNT and YYREEE (reference sequence). Written as DNA, the CDR3 is TGTGCCAGCAGCTTCCTAAACGTTCCGGCTAAAAACATTCAGTACTTC. The encoded protein is CASSFLNVPAKNIQYF.

The chain links TRBV6-6 to TRBJ2-5; no clear D. This CDR3 region has 14 residues. V lost 6 bases, J lost 1 base, and 12 bases lay in between. The germline V gene has CDR1 MNHNY and CDR2 SVGAGI (reference sequence). The CDR3 reads CASSLWTAQETQYF. CDR3 sequence (DNA): TGTGCCAGCAGCCTATGGACGGCCCAAGAGACCCAGTACTTC.

The chain carries TRBV7-6 and TRBJ2-3, with TRBD1 identical over 7 bases. In germline, CDR1 is SGHVS, CDR2 FNYEAQ. V dropped 5 bases and J dropped 2; count of bases not matched to a gene: 10. This CDR3 is 16 amino acids long. The CDR3 DNA reads as TGTGCCAGCAGCACCCTAGGGGACAGCTTCACAGATACGCAGTATTTT. The encoded protein is CASSTLGDSFTDTQYF. Together with reference TRBV7-6 and TRBJ2-3, the CDR3 gives the full variable domain: GAGVSQSPRYKVTKRGQDVALRCDPISGHVSLYWYRQALGQGPEFLTYFNYEAQQDKSGLPNDRFSAERPEGSISTLTIQRTEQRDSAMYRCASSTLGDSFTDTQYFGPGTRLTVL.

The chain is built from TRBV7-2 and TRBJ1-4, with 8 bases aligning to TRBD1. The length of the CDR3 is 13 residues. The trim removed 7 bases at V and 6 bases at J, leaving 4 bases unmatched. CDR1 SGHTA and CDR2 FQGNSA come from the germline V gene. The CDR3 DNA reads TGTGCCAGCACCAGGGGGCGGTATGAAAAACTGTTTTTT. It codes for CASTRGRYEKLFF.

This chain joins TRBV19 and TRBJ2-7, with D maybe TRBD2 (6 bases). V was shortened by 2 bases and J by 3 bases, with 17 bases between the two germline ends. Germline-derived CDR1 and CDR2 are LNHDA and SQIVND (reference sequence). The CDR3 has 16 residues. The CDR3 loop is CASSIKGGASIYEQYF. CDR3 nucleotides: TGTGCCAGTAGTATAAAAGGCGGGGCCTCGATCTACGAGCAGTACTTC. Full variable domain (remainder filled in from reference TRBV19 and TRBJ2-7): DGGITQSPKYLFRKEGQNVTLSCEQNLNHDAMYWYRQDPGQGLRLIYYSQIVNDFQKGDIAEGYSVSREKKESFPLTVTSAQKNPTAFYLCASSIKGGASIYEQYFGPGTRLTVT.

This chain uses TRBV4-1 with TRBJ2-3, with 13 bases identical to TRBD2. From germline, CDR1 is MGHRA and CDR2 YSYEKL. The CDR3 is made up of 18 amino acids. J gave up 1 base and V 0 bases, and 4 bases lay outside the gene matches. The CDR3 protein is CASSQELGLAGGTDTQYF. The CDR3, as DNA: TGCGCCAGCAGCCAAGAACTTGGACTAGCGGGGGGCACAGATACGCAGTATTTT.

The chain carries TRBV6-6 and TRBJ1-4, with 9 bases identical to TRBD1. The V and J ends lost 5 bases and 7 bases, in that order; junction bases with no gene match: 5. The germline CDR1 and CDR2 sequences are MNHNY and SVGAGI (reference sequence). This CDR3 has 14 residues. The CDR3 DNA is TGTGCCAGCAGTAGACAGGGGGGTGGTGAAAAACTGTTTTTT. The encoded protein is CASSRQGGGEKLFF.

The chain recombines TRBV7-8 with TRBJ1-2; TRBD1 aligns across 7 bases. The CDR3 length is 15 residues. The germline V gene has CDR1 SGHVS and CDR2 FQNEAQ. V gave up 5 bases and J gave up 7 bases; unmatched junction bases: 13. CDR3 DNA sequence: TGTGCCAGCAGCCCCCGAGGTGTAGGGGGCCTTGGCTACACCTTC. Its translation: CASSPRGVGGLGYTF.

Only one count was recorded for this clone. The chain carries TRBV28 and TRBJ2-7, with 7 nucleotides matching TRBD2. The CDR3 consists of 16 residues. Germline V gene data show CDR1 as MDHEN and CDR2 as SYDVKM. V was pared by 2 bases and J by 3 bases, with 10 bases of the junction left unmatched. CDR3 protein: CASSLLRSRGNYEQYF. For the CDR3, the DNA is TGTGCCAGCAGTTTACTCCGGTCGCGGGGGAACTACGAGCAGTACTTC.

This chain connects TRBV5-5 to TRBJ1-2; TRBD1 matches at 8 bases. J lost 4 bases, V lost 0 bases, and 2 bases had no gene match. The CDR3 runs to 14 residues. The germline CDR1 and CDR2 sequences are SGHKS and YYEKEE (reference sequence). The chain's CDR3 is CASSLGDRSYGYTF. For the CDR3, the DNA is TGTGCCAGCAGCTTGGGGGACAGGTCCTATGGCTACACCTTC.

This clone was observed a handful of times. The rearrangement uses TRBV18 and TRBJ1-5, with D tentatively TRBD1 (6 bases). The V end was cut by 4 bases, the J end by 7 bases, with 17 bases between. CDR1 is KGHSH and CDR2 is LQKENI in the germline V gene. This CDR3 contains 15 residues. Here the CDR3 DNA reads TGTGCCAGCTCACTCGGGACAAGCGGTCTCCAGCCCCAGCATTTT. Its translation: CASSLGTSGLQPQHF.

V gene TRBV30 combines with J gene TRBJ2-7, with D possibly being TRBD1 or TRBD2 (5 bases each). The germline CDR1 and CDR2 sequences are GTSNPN and SVGIG (reference sequence). This CDR3 region has 13 residues. With 1 base removed from V and 0 bases from J, the gap between germline ends came to 7 bases. The CDR3 DNA is TGTGCCTGGAGTGCGGGGCTCTCCTACGAGCAGTACTTC. Its protein product is CAWSAGLSYEQYF.

This clone occurred a few times. The CDR3 sequence is CAWSPWGGLNTEAFF. The CDR3 DNA reads as TGTGCCTGGAGCCCCTGGGGGGGATTGAACACTGAAGCTTTCTTT. The rearrangement uses TRBV30 and TRBJ1-1; D is perhaps TRBD1 (5 bases). The length of the CDR3 is 15 residues. Trimming shortened V by 3 bases and J by 0 bases, and 14 bases separated the two germline ends. Germline V gene data show CDR1 as GTSNPN and CDR2 as SVGIG (reference sequence).

V and J are TRBV5-4 and TRBJ2-3; 10 bases agree with TRBD2. CDR3 length: 17 residues. V dropped 4 bases and J dropped 6; count of bases not matched to a gene: 14. Germline values: CDR1 SGHNT, CDR2 YYREEE (reference sequence). The chain's CDR3 is CASSGRGSGGASDTQYF. For the CDR3, the DNA is TGTGCCAGCAGCGGCCGTGGAAGCGGGGGGGCATCGGATACGCAGTATTTT.

This clone has a count of ten or more. The rearrangement links TRBV4-2 to TRBJ2-7, with TRBD2 matching over 13 bases. This CDR3 spans 17 amino acids. CDR1 and CDR2 (germline): LGHNA, YNFKEQ. V lost 5 bases, J lost 0 bases, and 7 bases stayed unmatched. Written as DNA, the CDR3 is TGTGCCAGCAGCGATAGACTAGCGGGAGGCTCCTCCTACGAGCAGTACTTC. Translation gives CASSDRLAGGSSYEQYF.

The CDR3, as DNA: TGTGCCAGCAGCCGGGACAGGGGATGGGAAGCTTTCTTT. Translated, it gives CASSRDRGWEAFF. The chain has TRBV2 and TRBJ1-1; 10 bases align to TRBD1. Germline CDR1 reads SNHLY; CDR2 reads FYNNEI. This CDR3 region has 13 residues. The V segment lost 6 bases and the J segment 8 bases; nucleotides outside the gene matches: 6. Based on the CDR3 plus reference TRBV2 and TRBJ1-1, the full variable domain is EPEVTQTPSHQVTQMGQEVILRCVPISNHLYFYWYRQILGQKVEFLVSFYNNEISEKSEIFDDQFSVERPDGSNFTLKIRSTKLEDSAMYFCASSRDRGWEAFFGQGTRLTVV.

The chain carries TRBV10-2 and TRBJ2-7; D unclear. The germline V and J ends were trimmed by 2 bases and 2 bases, with 4 bases remaining between them. The CDR3 extends over 12 amino acids. Per the germline V gene, CDR1 is WSHSY and CDR2 is SAAADI. CDR3 DNA sequence: TGCGCCAGCAGTGAGACCCCCTACGAGCAGTACTTC. Protein sequence: CASSETPYEQYF.

V gene TRBV6-5 combines with J gene TRBJ1-2, with a possible D match to TRBD1 (5 bases). The CDR3 loop spans 14 amino acids. Trimming stripped 8 bases from V and 3 bases from J, with 16 bases between. The germline V gene has CDR1 MNHEY and CDR2 SVGAGI. The CDR3 region is CASASSGADYGYTF. The CDR3 DNA reads TGTGCCAGCGCCTCGAGCGGGGCTGACTATGGCTACACCTTC.

CDR3 bases: TGTGCCAGTAGTTCAACAGGGGGGAATCAGCCCCAGCATTTT. This gives the protein CASSSTGGNQPQHF. The chain links TRBV19 to TRBJ1-5; the match to TRBD1 covers 8 bases. With V trimmed by 5 bases and J by 4 bases, 4 bases remained unmatched. This CDR3 has 14 amino acids. CDR1 and CDR2 (germline): LNHDA, SQIVND (reference sequence).

The V gene is TRBV2, the J gene TRBJ2-7; 9 bases map to TRBD1. CDR1 and CDR2 from the germline V gene are SNHLY and FYNNEI. V gave up 7 bases and J gave up 2 bases; unmatched junction bases: 3. The CDR3 length is 13 residues. The CDR3 DNA follows: TGTGCCAGCACCAGGGACAGGGCCTACGAGCAGTACTTC. Its protein is CASTRDRAYEQYF.